The rows below give T cell receptor beta chains drawn from one sample of a study of control samples from healthy donors and cancer patients. Assay: immunoSEQ multiplex PCR; the TCRdb copy retains only in-frame clones and omits some. The sample holds 68,000 or so clones, 83% seen once. Sequenced input: blood. These TCRs come from a man aged 60 to 69 in good health. Each CDR3 is given with its conserved first and last residue. A D gene is named only where the DNA matches it firmly. The size entry is marked missing in some rows and otherwise reads once, few, many or a size class.

v_call	clone_size	j_call	d_call	cdr3_nt	cdr3_aa
TRBV28	few	TRBJ1-5	NA	TGTGCCAGCAGTTACCCCGCGGGGCAGCCCCAGCATTTT	CASSYPAGQPQHF
TRBV27	NA	TRBJ1-1	NA	TGTGCCAGCAGTTTATCCGGGGTGGGAAGGACTGAAGCTTTCTTT	CASSLSGVGRTEAFF
TRBV19	NA	TRBJ2-1	TRBD2	TGTGCCAGTACTAAACTAGGACTAGCGGACTACAATGAGCAGTTCTTC	CASTKLGLADYNEQFF
TRBV9	NA	TRBJ2-7	NA	TGTGCCAGCAGCGTAGGGCAGAGCTCCTACGAGCAGTACTTC	CASSVGQSSYEQYF
TRBV5-1	NA	TRBJ2-1	NA	TGCGCCAGCAGCTTAAGCCCCCAGGGCTCCTACAATGAGCAGTTCTTC	CASSLSPQGSYNEQFF
TRBV12-3/TRBV12-4	NA	TRBJ1-2	NA	TGTGCCAGCAGTTTAGTGGGTTTCGGCGGCTACACCTTC	CASSLVGFGGYTF
TRBV7-2	NA	TRBJ2-7	TRBD1	TGTGCCAGCAGCTTAGAAGGGACAGGGACCTACGAGCAGTACTTC	CASSLEGTGTYEQYF
TRBV2	NA	TRBJ2-1	TRBD2	TGTGCCAGCAGTGAAGCGTACCGGACTAGCGGGAGTGCCTCTTCGCAGTTCTTC	CASSEAYRTSGSASSQFF
TRBV7-2	NA	TRBJ2-7	TRBD2	TGTGCCAGCAGCTCACAGCGGGAGGTCTCCTACGAGCAGTACTTC	CASSSQREVSYEQYF
TRBV30	NA	TRBJ2-1	TRBD2	TGTGCCTGGAGTCCTTTTCTAAGCGGGAGGCCGCACAATGAGCAGTTCTTC	CAWSPFLSGRPHNEQFF
TRBV6-4	NA	TRBJ2-3	NA	TGTGCCAGCAGTGACTCTTCTGGGATAGCGCCACCAGATACGCAGTATTTT	CASSDSSGIAPPDTQYF
TRBV19	NA	TRBJ2-1	TRBD2	TGTGCCAGTAGTGGGCCCATAGCGGGAGTTAGCAATGAGCAGTTCTTC	CASSGPIAGVSNEQFF
TRBV25-1	NA	TRBJ2-1	TRBD2	TGTGCCAGCAGAACTAGCGGATACAATGAGCAGTTCTTC	CASRTSGYNEQFF
TRBV29-1	NA	TRBJ1-1	NA	TGCAGCGACGTACAGCAGAACACTGAAGCTTTCTTT	CSDVQQNTEAFF
TRBV7-2	NA	TRBJ1-1	NA	TGTGCCAGCAGCTTAGAGGGCCCTTCCACTGAAGCTTTCTTT	CASSLEGPSTEAFF
TRBV27	NA	TRBJ1-4	NA	TGTGCCAGCAGGAGATCTCCTACGGGGGGTGAAAAACTGTTTTTT	CASRRSPTGGEKLFF
TRBV28	NA	TRBJ1-4	NA	TGTGCCAGCAGCCGCACTGGACAAGTTAATGAAAAACTGTTTTTT	CASSRTGQVNEKLFF
TRBV5-1	NA	TRBJ1-1	TRBD1	TGCGCCAGCAGCACGGGACAGGGGGCGCTGGCTGAAGCTTTCTTT	CASSTGQGALAEAFF
TRBV7-9	NA	TRBJ2-3	NA	TGTGCCAGCAGCTTAAGTTTGAAGACTGTGTATTTT	CASSLSLKTVYF
TRBV18	NA	TRBJ1-2	NA	TGTGCCAGCTCACCGTCCGGGTCGACTAACTATGGCTACACCTTC	CASSPSGSTNYGYTF
TRBV12-3/TRBV12-4	NA	TRBJ1-1	NA	TGTGCCAGCAGCCTCGAGGGCGGAACCCAAGCTTTCTTT	CASSLEGGTQAFF
TRBV7-2	NA	TRBJ2-7	NA	TGTGCCAGCAGCAATGACGGGCCAAGCTCCTACGAGCAGTACTTC	CASSNDGPSSYEQYF